Sequencing of this T cell receptor (beta chain) was carried out in a study of cytomegalovirus exposure and HLA in healthy donors. This CDR3 region has 15 residues. CDR1 and CDR2 (germline): SGHVS, FQNEAQ. Losses at the gene ends were 4 bases for V and 6 bases for J; bases not matched to a gene: 6. Researchers ran the PCR with 60 Vbeta and 13 Jbeta primers. The method was immunoSEQ multiplex PCR; TCRdb's version includes in-frame clones alone and lacks a portion of them. Among roughly 150,000 clones, 82% were seen once, and the ten largest hold approximately 6.3%. As to this clone: What it recognizes is unknown.

Study observations and caveats: Analyses of presence and absence presupposed an approximately uniform sequencing depth across donors. For most TCR beta V segments, an earlier analysis put the productive rate at about 87% or about 30% of the time. Most TCRs appeared rarely, but some public TCRs recurred in many donors.

What was sequenced was PBMCs. This sequence joins TRBV7-8 and TRBJ1-4, with TRBD1 identical over 9 bases. This TCR was recovered from a woman aged 50 to 65 in good health and CMV-seropositive. The CDR3: CASSYYGDRDEKLFF. In DNA form, the CDR3 reads TGTGCCAGCAGCTATTACGGGGACAGGGATGAAAAACTGTTTTTT.